Shown below are 5 T cell receptor beta chains from a single sample sequenced in a study of cytomegalovirus exposure and HLA in healthy donors. With 60 Vbeta and 13 Jbeta primers, the PCR was carried out. Clones were read by immunoSEQ multiplex PCR, and TCRdb kept only the in-frame ones, dropping some. The sample yields fewer than 200,000 clones, approximately 78% seen once. Sample: PBMCs. These receptors were obtained from a woman aged 18-29 years in good health and CMV-seronegative.

This rearrangement joins TRBV10-3 to TRBJ2-7; TRBD1 matches 9 bases. The CDR3 has 15 residues. The V gene's germline CDR1 is ENHRY and CDR2 SYGVKD. J gave up 6 bases and V 2 bases, and 8 bases lay outside the gene matches. The CDR3 protein is CAISELDRGGGEQYF. The CDR3 nucleotides are TGTGCCATCAGTGAGCTGGACAGGGGAGGGGGCGAGCAGTACTTC.

This rearrangement joins TRBV25-1 to TRBJ2-2, with TRBD1 as a possible D gene (5 bases). CDR1 and CDR2 from the germline V gene are MGHDK and SYGVNS. This CDR3 has 16 amino acids. V lost 0 bases to trimming and J lost 1 base, with 9 bases between them. CDR3 in amino acids: CASSEYRQGNTGELFF. The CDR3 region has the DNA TGTGCCAGCAGTGAATATCGCCAGGGGAACACCGGGGAGCTGTTTTTT.

The count of this clone is one. The genes are TRBV5-8 and TRBJ1-3, with 7 nucleotides matching TRBD1. This CDR3 comprises 16 residues. V shed 4 bases, J shed 0 bases, and the junction held 7 bases outside the gene matches. Germline lookup yields CDR1 SGHTS and CDR2 YDEGEE. The CDR3 here is CASSPGQAGSGNTIYF. The CDR3 DNA follows: TGTGCCAGCAGCCCAGGACAGGCCGGCTCTGGAAACACCATATATTTT. Complete variable domain (other parts from reference TRBV5-8 and TRBJ1-3): EAGVTQSPTHLIKTRGQQATLRCSPISGHTSVYWYQQALGLGLQFLLWYDEGEERNRGNFPPRFSGRQFPNYSSELNVNALELEDSALYLCASSPGQAGSGNTIYFGEGSWLTVV.

J is TRBJ2-5 and V is TRBV5-8; 7 bases map to TRBD2. This CDR3 region has 15 residues. From germline, CDR1 is SGHTS and CDR2 YDEGEE. V dropped 0 bases and J dropped 5; count of bases not matched to a gene: 7. Here the CDR3 reads CASSLAYREAETQYF. CDR3 bases: TGTGCCAGCAGCTTGGCTTACCGGGAGGCGGAGACCCAGTACTTC.

The V gene is TRBV5-1, the J gene TRBJ2-2; D possibly corresponds to TRBD1 (5 bases). The CDR3 spans 15 residues. Germline V gene data show CDR1 as SGHRS and CDR2 as YFSETQ. Deletions cut 7 bases from V and 4 bases from J, with 17 bases between. The CDR3 reads CASAADTSGTGELFF. The CDR3 bases are TGCGCCAGCGCGGCGGACACCTCGGGCACCGGGGAGCTGTTTTTT.